This T cell receptor (beta chain) was documented in a study of blood T cells in healthy people across ages (dated by TCRdb to about 2015). With respect to the entire study: In model experiments, template switching captured about one uniquely barcoded TCR beta cDNA molecule for every two T cells. The study measured age-related changes in TCR beta repertoire diversity using deep sequencing normalized with unique cDNA molecular identifiers. Donors were grouped into four age groups: young (average roughly 16 years), middle-aged (over 35), aged (about 59) and long-lived (approximately 75). The study analyzed two additional independent replicas of 1 million unique cDNA reads from the same blood draw for two donors, one aged 18 to 30 and one aged 80 or older. General conclusions and limits of the study: As age increased, observed TCR beta diversity per million T cells dropped in a roughly linear way, and a significant reduction was already evident by age approximately 40. Estimates of total diversity based on one million sequenced T cells were regarded as lower bounds and as underestimates. There was a strong correlation between observed TCR beta diversity and the percentage of naive T cells measured by flow cytometry. Conclusive comparison of naive and antigen-experienced compartments was prevented by the profiling of bulk unsorted PBMCs. Because donor CMV infection status was unknown, age-related changes in expanded clonotypes were potentially confounded. Compared with the aged group, the long-lived group had more naive CD4+ T cells, fewer expanded clones and increased TCR diversity, suggesting age selection.

Library creation used 5' RACE. TCRdb names Illumina HiSeq 2500 as the instrument used. A second PCR of roughly 7 to 12 cycles was performed with a sample-barcoded 5' primer and a J-beta primer mix. Each TCR beta cDNA molecule received a unique molecular identifier from a template-switch 5' adaptor carrying 12 random nucleotides. At least 3 million CDR3-containing paired-end reads were obtained from each sample. First-strand cDNA was synthesized from all RNA with the Mint cDNA synthesis kit, primed by a TRBC-specific oligonucleotide. All cDNA was treated with uracil-DNA glycosylase and then went through a first 18-cycle PCR with the universal primers M1SS and BC2_uni_R. In the authors' own workflow: Normalization of each sample was performed by random selection of 1 million high-quality reads, each carrying a distinct molecular identifier. Instead of being binned into consensus sequences, reads with shared molecular identifiers were discarded. MiTCR, set to a Q25 quality threshold and the strictest error-elimination algorithm, was used for CDR3 identification, clonotype clustering and error correction. A nonparametric unseen species model using Euler transformation provided a lower-bound estimate of total TCR beta diversity. Clones were called with MiXCR by TCRdb after fastp trimmed the public reads at Q25, and only in-frame beta chains were retained. Rows matching on CDR3 protein sequence are summarized as one entry with the most common DNA and genes. TCRdb, rather than the study authors, made the V and J calls. Recorded for this sample are approximately 780,000 distinct CDR3 sequences; more than 25% of them occurred a single time. Of the sample, 2.5% to 3.5% falls within the top ten clones.

In its sample, this clonotype was seen a few times. What this receptor recognizes is not known. Base qualities were left out, and no much larger clone turns up one base away. Systemically healthy Caucasian individuals from Russia, some 38 in total and aged 6 to 90 years, were included as donors. Around 10 milliliters of peripheral blood were collected from each donor into EDTA-treated Vacutainer tubes. Ficoll-Paque density-gradient centrifugation was used to isolate PBMCs, with at least 6.5 million obtained per sample. Trizol reagent was used to extract total RNA from PBMCs, with at least 5.5 micrograms per sample. For every donor, an aliquot of PBMCs went through flow cytometry to measure the percentages of naive CD45RAhigh/CD27high T cells. The CDR3 contains 18 residues, cysteine and phenylalanine counted. Only the CDR3 DNA is retained, 54 bases long and in frame from the first base. For this chain, trimming is 4 bases at the V end and 2 bases at the J end, and the number of junction bases without a gene match is 11.

The same sample was also used in a study of T cells of mothers and their children. As the second publication notes: Nine systemically healthy Caucasian individuals, comprising three mothers and their six children, were included as donors. cDNA synthesis consumed the entire amount of extracted RNA, loaded at approximately 1.6 ug RNA in each 15 ul reaction. In the second PCR, sample barcodes and 2-4 random nucleotides were introduced via the M1S primer. Over 9 million TCR beta CDR3 reads were obtained for each mother, and approximately 3 million reads were obtained for each child. Thymic selection similarly shapes TCR recombination output in related and unrelated pairs, with minor effect from inherited differences. Related mother-child pairs always showed normalized repertoire overlap that was slightly higher than in unrelated mother-child pairs, though the difference was never significant. No persistent microchimeric T cell clones were found, with a detection sensitivity of approximately 95 clones per million clonotypes. In the study, deep NGS was used to compare the TCR beta repertoires of mothers and children, and features distinguishing related mother-child pairs from unrelated individuals were sought. The mean age was roughly 36 +/- 4 years for the mothers and approximately 11 +/- 4 years for the children. After adapter ligation was performed with NEBNext reagents, the libraries were sequenced on an Illumina HiSeq 2000 with 100+100 nt paired-end reads. To avoid cross-contamination, the mother libraries and the child libraries were prepared a month apart and sequenced in separate runs. Between roughly 500,000 and 2,100,000 distinct TCR beta clonotypes were identified per donor. Naive TCR beta clonotypes were estimated from low-frequency clonotypes matched to each donor's FACS-determined naive share, without sorting.

The chain uses TRBV12-3 or TRBV12-4 and TRBJ2-3; TRBD2 lines up with 11 middle nucleotides. Material: blood. The origin of this receptor is a boy younger than 18 in good health. The CDR3 here reads CASSSARLAGSYTDTQYF. The DNA is as follows: TGTGCCAGCAGTTCCGCCAGACTAGCGGGGAGCTACACAGATACGCAGTATTTT.